A single sample gave rise to the 13 T cell receptor beta chains below, sequenced in a study of vaccination effects on CD4 cells after COVID-19 (dated by TCRdb to between 2020 and 2023). Library preparation employed the immunoSEQ multiplex PCR assay. What TCRdb holds here is the immuneACCESS table cut down to in-frame rearrangements. Part of the clones is not present; checked against another copy, under half of the missing clones reflect an unresolved V gene, and the others are unexplained. In this sample the table shows about 73,000 clones, about 79% of which occur a single time. The biggest ten clones account for roughly 10% of the sample. For these receptors, no antigen is known. In the ViraFEST assay, PBMC were stimulated with viral peptide pools, and TCR sequencing was then used to find antigen-specific CD4+ T cell clonotypes based on their expansion. After less than 13 days of culture, CD4+ T cells were isolated with the EasySep CD4+ T cell isolation kit. Healthy vaccine recipients had no prior SARS-CoV-2 infection, confirmed by negative nucleocapsid antibodies before and after vaccination.

This specimen consisted of CD4+ T cells from PBMCs cultured with SARS-CoV-2 spike peptides, obtained before COVID-19 vaccination. Explained via the paper, the cell subset or site label denotes: SARS-CoV-2 spike overlapping peptide pool stimulation. These receptors all stem from a human donor who received a COVID-19 vaccine.

CDR3 sequence (DNA): TGTGCCAGCAGCCAAGATCAGGGAGCTCCCCGGGTCGACAATGAGCAGTTCTTC. Translating gives CASSQDQGAPRVDNEQFF. The V and J genes are TRBV3-1 (or the pseudogene TRBV3-2) and TRBJ2-1; perhaps D is TRBD1 or TRBD2 (5 bases each). Trimming shortened V by 0 bases and J by 5 bases, and 20 bases separated the two germline ends. The length of the CDR3 is 18 residues. The germline CDR1 and CDR2 sequences are LGHDT and YNNKEL (reference sequence).

The chain couples TRBV6-1 to TRBJ2-1; 8 nucleotides line up with TRBD1. The CDR3 loop spans 15 amino acids. Trimming removed 2 bases from V and 4 bases from J; junction bases left unmatched: 4. Germline V gives CDR1 MNHNS, CDR2 SASEGT. Here the CDR3 DNA reads TGTGCCAGCAGTGAAAACAGGGGGTTATACAATGAGCAGTTCTTC. It codes for CASSENRGLYNEQFF.

The CDR3 DNA reads as TGTGCCAGCAGCTCGGGACAGGAGGGTCAGCCCCAGCATTTT. This gives the protein CASSSGQEGQPQHF. The chain carries TRBV7-2 and TRBJ1-5; 8 bases match TRBD1. This CDR3 is 14 amino acids long. The junction had 5 bases not matched to a gene; V was cut back by 4 bases and J by 6 bases. Per the germline V gene, CDR1 is SGHTA and CDR2 is FQGNSA.

In this sample, this clone turned up a few times. The CDR3 DNA follows: TGTGCCAGCCCACAAGGGCTCGAGTTCACGGACACTGAAGCTTTCTTT. Translation: CASPQGLEFTDTEAFF. The chain links TRBV5-8 to TRBJ1-1, with no clear D. Per germline, CDR1 SGHTS and CDR2 YDEGEE. The CDR3 consists of 16 residues. V gave up 7 bases and J gave up 3 bases, with 22 bases separating them.

This clone was counted once. The chain employs TRBV5-6 and TRBJ2-5; D perhaps matches TRBD2 (6 bases). Germline CDR1 reads SGHDT; CDR2 reads YYEEEE. CDR3 length equals 14 residues. V was trimmed by 4 bases and J by 5 bases, leaving 15 bases between them. This CDR3 is CASSPTSRMETQYF. The CDR3 nucleotides are TGTGCCAGCAGCCCGACTAGTAGAATGGAGACCCAGTACTTC.

Of note for this clone: One end of the junction does not line up with germline, which may come from a read error. The V call is TRBV3-1 (or the pseudogene TRBV3-2), the J call TRBJ2-2; D ambiguous. The CDR3 length is 11 residues. Germline CDR1 reads LGHDT; CDR2 reads YNNKEL (reference sequence). CDR3 residues: CASTQTGELFF. The CDR3 coding sequence is TGTGCCAGCACCCAAACCGGGGAGCTGTTTTTT.

This chain uses TRBV6-5 with TRBJ1-2, with D possibly matching TRBD1 (5 bases). This CDR3 contains 14 residues. Germline V gene sequence: CDR1 MNHEY, CDR2 SVGAGI. V dropped 7 bases and J dropped 4 bases, with 16 bases sitting between them. CDR3 nucleotides: TGTGCCAGCACCCTCGGTCGGGGGTTCTATGGCTACACCTTC. Its protein is CASTLGRGFYGYTF.

The chain employs TRBV5-4 and TRBJ2-2; tentatively, D is TRBD1 (5 bases). Germline V CDR1 and CDR2: SGHNT, YYREEE (reference sequence). The CDR3 is 13 amino acids. Trimming took 4 bases from V and 8 from J, leaving 12 bases between them. Written as DNA, the CDR3 is TGTGCCAGCAGCCCGGATGGGGCGGGGGAGCTGTTTTTT. Protein sequence: CASSPDGAGELFF.

The chain combines TRBV4-2 with TRBJ2-3; D call uncertain. V was pared by 0 bases and J by 0 bases, with 10 bases between. Germline-derived CDR1 and CDR2 are LGHNA and YNFKEQ. This CDR3 has 16 amino acids. The CDR3 region is CASSQDSSQSTDTQYF. CDR3 DNA: TGTGCCAGCAGCCAAGACAGCTCCCAAAGCACAGATACGCAGTATTTT.

The chain links TRBV24-1 to TRBJ1-2; no firm D call. The CDR3 loop spans 14 amino acids. With 9 bases removed from V and 0 bases from J, the gap between germline ends came to 13 bases. Per the germline V gene, CDR1 is KGHDR and CDR2 is SFDVKD. CDR3 in amino acids: CATRSSGANYGYTF. The CDR3 DNA reads TGTGCCACCCGGAGTTCGGGAGCTAACTATGGCTACACCTTC.

The V and J genes are TRBV3-1 (or the pseudogene TRBV3-2) and TRBJ2-7, with 7 bases lining up with TRBD2. V shed 0 bases, J shed 1 base, and the junction held 9 bases outside the gene matches. Germline values: CDR1 LGHDT, CDR2 YNNKEL (reference sequence). The CDR3 totals 17 residues. The CDR3 nucleotides are TGTGCCAGCAGCCAAGAAGAGGGGAGGGATTTGTCCTACGAGCAGTACGTC. Its translation: CASSQEEGRDLSYEQYV.

The chain carries TRBV3-1 (or the pseudogene TRBV3-2) and TRBJ1-2; D is possibly TRBD1 (6 bases). The CDR3 consists of 15 residues. Per the germline V gene, CDR1 is LGHDT and CDR2 is YNNKEL (reference sequence). Trimming shortened V by 2 bases and J by 4 bases, and 14 bases separated the two germline ends. The CDR3 nucleotides read TGTGCCAGCAGCCAAACCCCAGGGGTAGCCTATGGCTACACCTTC. This sequence encodes CASSQTPGVAYGYTF.

The genes are TRBV10-3 and TRBJ1-5; D is undetermined. The germline V and J ends were trimmed by 3 bases and 2 bases, with 14 bases remaining between them. This CDR3 comprises 16 residues. Per germline, CDR1 ENHRY and CDR2 SYGVKD. The CDR3: CAISDSRFGGNQPQHF. The CDR3, as DNA: TGTGCCATCAGTGATTCAAGATTCGGGGGCAATCAGCCCCAGCATTTT.